This entry concerns a single TCR beta chain. Its antigen is still unknown. The sample belongs to a study of a mutant IDH1 vaccine in newly diagnosed glioma. Background on the study: Treated individuals were about 60% male and approximately 38% female, averaging roughly 38 years of age. Study results and limitations: It was just under 95% of patients that developed vaccine-induced immune responses.

Time point: baseline, week 1 (first vaccination visit). Treatment denoted: pre-vaccination baseline after standard-of-care therapy. Libraries were prepared by immunoSEQ multiplex PCR; TCRdb keeps only in-frame clonotypes and omits some of them. The sample consists of about 16,000 clones, over 95% of them appearing once. Germline CDR1 and CDR2: SGHDT and YYEEEE. V was cut by 5 bases and J by 4 bases, with 15 bases left in between. CDR3 size: 14 residues. The TCR comes from a woman aged 18-35 years with glioma. Some clones in this sample may be carry-over from other donors' samples. The chain is built from TRBV5-6 and TRBJ1-1; D remains unclear. Sequenced material: peripheral blood mononuclear cells (PBMCs), taken from a glioma patient treated with radiotherapy, temozolomide or both. The CDR3 sequence is CASSPGPLGTEAFF. CDR3 bases: TGTGCCAGCAGTCCTGGGCCCCTGGGCACTGAAGCTTTCTTT. The full variable domain, its missing parts supplied by reference TRBV5-6 and TRBJ1-1, is DAGVTQSPTHLIKTRGQQVTLRCSPKSGHDTVSWYQQALGQGPQFIFQYYEEEERQRGNFPDRFSGHQFPNYSSELNVNALLLGDSALYLCASSPGPLGTEAFFGQGTRLTVV.